This TCR beta chain appears in the sequencing data of a study of cytomegalovirus exposure and HLA in healthy donors. General observations from the study: Among TCR beta chains, those listed as cytomegalovirus-associated numbered over 150. In an earlier analysis, about 87% or about 30%: the productive usage of most TCR beta V segments. As a later analysis showed, a missense DCLRE1C variant was linked to trimming of TCR beta V- and J-genes.

A note on this clone: Its specificity is unknown.

The PCR contained 60 Vbeta and 13 Jbeta primers. Here immunoSEQ multiplex PCR was the method, and the copy in TCRdb shows in-frame clones only, minus some. Of under 150,000 clones listed, approximately 61% are singletons. The germline gives CDR1 SGDLS, CDR2 YYNGEE. This CDR3 contains 16 residues. Trimming removed 3 bases from V and 6 bases from J; junction bases left unmatched: 10. The sequencing sample was made of PBMCs. This chain joins TRBV9 and TRBJ2-2; 8 bases map to TRBD1. The TCR originated in a woman aged 40 to 50 in good health and CMV-seronegative. CDR3 in DNA: TGTGCCAGCAGCGGCCCCGGGACAGGTGCCCCCGGGGAGCTGTTTTTT. Translation gives CASSGPGTGAPGELFF.